This T cell receptor beta chain came from a study of identical twins. Study observations and caveats: Monozygotic twin pairs showed more out-of-frame TCR alpha sharing than models estimated.

The V segment lost 5 bases and the J segment 3 bases; nucleotides outside the gene matches: 4. CDR1 is MDHEN, CDR2 SYDVKM, per germline. The CDR3 runs 14 residues. Template switching added a universal primer site, and cDNA bore unique molecular identifiers. TCRdb re-called the 5' RACE reads with MiXCR, one entry per CDR3 protein. The table lists roughly 290,000 distinct CDR3 sequences, 7.5% to 9.5% of them singletons. To note about this clonotype: Its specificity is unknown.

These sequences were also reported in another study, on yellow fever vaccine responses in identical twins.

The chain has TRBV28 and TRBJ2-3; TRBD1 aligns across 8 bases. This receptor was obtained from a woman aged 18-29 years in good health. The specimen sequenced was CD8+ T cells sorted from blood. The CDR3 DNA is TGTGCCAGCAGTCTCCGGACAGGGACAGATACGCAGTATTTT. Translated, it gives CASSLRTGTDTQYF. The full variable domain, completed using reference TRBV28 and TRBJ2-3, is DVKVTQSSRYLVKRTGEKVFLECVQDMDHENMFWYRQDPGLGLRLIYFSYDVKMKEKGDIPEGYSVSREKKERFSLILESASTNQTSMYLCASSLRTGTDTQYFGPGTRLTVL.